The present TCR beta chain was sequenced within a study of quantifying T cell responses using KT2 cells. For the study at large: cDNA was made from DNase-treated RNA using alpha and beta constant primers.

Study-level findings and limits: KT2 sequence counts showed saturation when very many KT2 cells were spiked in.

KT2, a clone with a known TCR, was spiked into unfractionated PBMC. KT2 cells were mixed with fixed PBMC numbers at varying ratios. Each cDNA got a UMI-containing oligo ligated at its 3' end. First-round PCR used four to five cycles and beta primers RC1.1 and RC1.2 covering TRBC1 and TRBC2. TCRdb fed the UMI-ligation and nested PCR reads into MiXCR, producing one record per CDR3 protein. The data contain tens of thousands of distinct CDR3 sequences, 7.3% of them singletons. The CDR3 runs to 16 residues. Trimming pared 3 bases from V and 4 bases from J, leaving 18 bases between. The table lists this clonotype with many counts. The antigen is unknown.

The clonotype originates from a human donor. Sequencing input: PBMCs spiked with cells of the T cell clone KT2. The rearrangement links TRBV12-3 or TRBV12-4 to TRBJ1-1; weak D call: TRBD1 (6 bases). CDR3 region: CASSLMYREGGTEAFF. The CDR3 coding sequence is TGTGCCAGCAGTTTGATGTATCGTGAGGGGGGCACTGAAGCTTTCTTT.